This T cell receptor beta chain was observed in a study of read filtering for tumor transcriptome and immune sequencing. For the study at large: After DNase treatment, RNA was made into whole-transcriptome libraries.

Study outcomes and limitations: This fraction held mixed bone marrow immune cells after CD138-negative sorting.

This library used roughly 400 ng RNA and molecular barcoded adaptors spanning alpha/delta and beta/gamma chains. TCRdb called the reads again in MiXCR, with one record for every CDR3 protein. Seen here are approximately 58,000 distinct CDR3 sequences, roughly 19% observed once, and the top ten hold about a sixth. The CDR3 has 19 residues. Trimming at V came to 5 bases and at J to 2 bases, leaving 13 bases not matched to a gene. From germline, CDR1 is MNHEY and CDR2 SVGEGT. For this clonotype: Its antigen remains unknown.

Bone marrow was sampled from every patient at the time of active disease. This chain connects TRBV6-2 or TRBV6-3 to TRBJ2-1, with 12 bases aligning to TRBD2. The TCR originated in a donor aged 40 or older with multiple myeloma. Sequenced: a population of CD138-negative cells sorted from bone marrow. This chain's CDR3 is CASSHRGTSGRTPYNEQFF. In DNA, the CDR3 is TGTGCCAGCAGTCACCGCGGGACTAGCGGGCGTACACCCTACAATGAGCAGTTCTTC.